This T cell receptor (beta chain) was profiled in a study of blood T cells in healthy people across ages. Study-level background: Template switching caught about one barcoded beta molecule for each two T cells. General study findings and limits: The donors' CMV status was not determined, possibly confounding changes in expanded clonotypes. Naive T cell percentage strongly correlated with TCR beta diversity.

This clonotype was recorded a few times. Its antigen is currently unknown. Together with a sample-barcoded 5' primer, a J-beta primer mix was included in a second PCR lasting about 7 to 12 cycles. Each single sample gave us at least 2.5 million CDR3-containing paired-end reads. TCRdb itself ran the 5' RACE reads through MiXCR, one entry per CDR3 protein. The data contain approximately 810,000 distinct CDR3 sequences, 25% to 30% of them singletons. This CDR3 spans 14 amino acids. Trimming stripped 5 bases from V and 6 bases from J, with 14 bases between. The germline V gene encodes CDR1 MNHEY and CDR2 SVGAGI.

This sequence was found in a woman aged 80 or older in good health. The rearrangement uses TRBV6-5 and TRBJ1-5; maybe TRBD1 (5 bases). Sequenced sample: blood. The CDR3 sequence: CASSPIGARQPQHF. The CDR3 nucleotides read TGTGCCAGCAGTCCAATAGGGGCCCGTCAGCCCCAGCATTTT.